This T cell receptor (beta chain) was identified during a study of spatial heterogeneity in lung cancer. Study at large: The donor group consisted of around 66 patients who had untreated, early-stage non-small cell lung cancer. Detection consistently captured more beta-chain sequences than alpha-chain sequences.

This clonotype was seen a handful of times. Time point indicated: blood at routine non-recurrence follow-up after resection. Tumor, nontumor lung or frozen PBMC supplied whole RNA, sequenced without sorting. Every cDNA TCR molecule received its own unique molecular identifier. TCRdb fed the 5' RACE reads into MiXCR, producing one record per CDR3 protein. The sample consists of some 120,000 distinct CDR3 sequences, roughly an eighth of them appearing once. V lost 7 bases, J lost 7 bases, and 5 bases stayed unmatched. Per germline, CDR1 MDHEN and CDR2 SYDVKM. The CDR3 extends over 14 amino acids. This chain joins TRBV28 and TRBJ2-2; 11 positions agree with TRBD1. The sequences come from PBMCs, collected at follow-up. This receptor was obtained from a male donor with early-stage non-small cell lung cancer. CDR3 residues: CASIGQGAYGELFF. Here the CDR3 DNA reads TGTGCCAGCATCGGACAGGGGGCCTACGGGGAGCTGTTTTTT.